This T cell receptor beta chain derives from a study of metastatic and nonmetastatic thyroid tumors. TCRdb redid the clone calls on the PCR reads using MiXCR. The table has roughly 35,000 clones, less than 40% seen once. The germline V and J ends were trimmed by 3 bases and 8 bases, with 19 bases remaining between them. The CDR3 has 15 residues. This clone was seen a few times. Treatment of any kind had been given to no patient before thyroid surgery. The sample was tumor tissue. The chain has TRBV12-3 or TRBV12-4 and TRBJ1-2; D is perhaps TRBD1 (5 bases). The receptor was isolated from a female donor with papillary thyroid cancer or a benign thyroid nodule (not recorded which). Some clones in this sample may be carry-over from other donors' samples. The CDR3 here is CASSFDLIQGLGYTF. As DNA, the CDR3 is TGTGCCAGCAGTTTCGACCTTATTCAGGGTCTGGGCTACACCTTC.